This T cell receptor beta chain was captured by sequencing in a study of shared clonotypes between healthy human individuals (dated by TCRdb to between 2020 and 2021). Notes on the research overall: Three men and two women, aged 18 to 49 years, made up the cohort. The study deeply sequenced blood TCR repertoires of about 5 healthy adults to estimate repertoire size and the extent of clonotype sharing between individuals. Leukapheresis yielded between about 0.85 and 10 billion PBMCs per donor. Different laboratories and diverse techniques were used to prepare libraries and sequence TCR repertoires, to increase sequencing depth and limit assay-specific biases. Per donor, three plates each were used for CD4 naive and CD4 memory, two for CD8 naive, and one for CD8 memory. Overall results and qualifications from the work: Pairwise subsampling indicated that sequencing depth was expected to affect the degree of clonotype sharing among donors. Even with the large sequencing depth, rarefaction of the sorted-subset datasets indicated that sequencing was incomplete. About 5% of naive CD4, 3.5% of naive CD8, roughly 2.5% of memory CD4, and about 0.4% of memory CD8 clonotypes were shared across several donors. Naive subsets generally had larger estimated clonotype richness than memory subsets. Sampling was limited to blood, and TCR repertoires in tissue likely differ from TCR repertoires in blood. Clonotypes shared by all four sorted-subset donors showed higher generation probabilities than non-shared clonotypes. Because the study included a small number of donors, the genetic and exposure-history diversity represented was limited.

Using the deep immunoSEQ assay, TCR CDR3 regions were amplified from genomic DNA by multiplex PCR. Genomic DNA extracted from each cell subset was distributed evenly over all wells of several immunoSEQ 96-well plates, and each plate served as one replicate. For sorted subsets, each replicate PCR was loaded with 200 to 250 ng genomic DNA, equivalent to 25,000 to 30,000 T cell genomes. Purified libraries were quantified with a Qubit 3.0 fluorometer, sized on a Bioanalyzer 2100, and re-quantified with the KAPA Library Quantification kit. Every immunoSEQ 96-well plate was sequenced on a separate single-read 150-cycle Illumina NextSeq 550 flow cell. As for the authors' bioinformatics: Because the immunoSEQ output included only junctional sequences and no quality scores, the filtering could not be the same as the filtering used for full-length reads. To assign V/J genes and CDR3, sequences were annotated using PyIR, a Python wrapper for IgBLAST v1.9, with IMGT germline references. Any read was removed if the V/J assignment was weak (E-value above 1e-6), the CDR3 was missing, or the read contained stop codons, out-of-frame junctions, or ambiguous translated residues. V3J clonotypes were defined by identical inferred V gene, J gene, and CDR3 amino acid sequence. Percentage overlap between repertoires was computed as shared unique clonotypes divided by the size of the smaller repertoire. Three approaches were used to assess repertoire richness: RTK rarefaction, the Chao1 estimator, and Recon v2.1 estimates of unobserved clonotypes. Generation probabilities were computed with OLGA for all TCRbeta clonotypes obtained by the gDNA method from several donors. TCRdb mirrors the immuneACCESS table, restricted to in-frame sequences. Some clones are absent from its copies; in checked studies, under half trace to an unresolved V gene, and the reason for the others is unknown. V and J calls and clone size are those listed in that table; D and trimming were worked out from the DNA. The sample profile shows 1.5 million to 2.5 million clones; roughly 94% of them were found once. The biggest ten clones account for under 1.5% of the sample.

V is trimmed back by 0 bases and J by 6 bases, and the junction contains 2 bases that no gene match accounts for. In the germline V gene, CDR1 corresponds to MNHEY and CDR2 to SVGAGI. The CDR3 runs 15 residues from the cysteine to the phenylalanine. The read is trimmed to its CDR3 DNA, 45 bases read in frame from base 1. Comment on this clone: Its antigen is still unknown. No clone much larger than this one lies a single base away; base qualities are absent. Other nucleotide sequences in the sample specify the same CDR3.

For the CD8 naive samples, CD45RO-negative cells were positively selected for CCR7, yielding a CD45RA+CCR7+ population from which TemRA cells were excluded. The donors were healthy, HIV-negative adults who had no recently reported acute infections or vaccinations. Every donor was a Caucasian adult living in Nashville, Tennessee, USA. Blood was obtained by leukapheresis, after which PBMCs were separated by Ficoll-Histopaque density gradient centrifugation and cryopreserved in liquid nitrogen vapor phase. Analytical flow cytometry was used to check the purity and quantity of each magnetically sorted T cell population. From each sorted fraction, genomic DNA was isolated and quantified by UV absorbance on a Nanodrop 2000c.

Material: naive CD8+ T cells sorted from blood. The cell subset or site label of this sample denotes: CD45RA+CCR7+. The receptor was isolated from a man younger than 35 in good health. The chain employs TRBV6-5 and TRBJ2-1; TRBD2 agrees with 10 junctional bases. The DNA sequence is as follows: TGTGCCAGCAGTTACTCCTCTAGCGGGAGCAATGAGCAGTTCTTC. This is translated as CASSYSSSGSNEQFF.